This T cell receptor (beta chain) was profiled in a study of T cells in Graves' hyperthyroidism and ophthalmopathy. Overall study findings and caveats: The authors' 13 V-J model separated ophthalmopathy from stable hyperthyroidism.

Newly diagnosed hyperthyroidism, duration under 2 months, in patients aged 18 to 65. The authors obtained PBMCs from roughly 10 ml of fresh peripheral blood. Germline assignment: CDR1 KGHSH and CDR2 LQKENI. V gave up 5 bases and J gave up 4 bases, with 8 bases separating them. The CDR3 has 12 residues. The investigators amplified TCR beta CDR3 regions from RNA transcripts. A set of HTBI primers served as the primers for a first-round RT-PCR of the TCR CDR3. TCRdb fed the multiplex PCR reads into MiXCR, producing one record per CDR3 protein. This table holds 250,000 to 300,000 distinct CDR3 sequences, approximately 14% found once. This clonotype was seen at least ten times. Its target is not known.

The rearrangement joins TRBV18 to TRBJ1-1; possibly TRBD1 for D (6 bases). This TCR was recovered from a middle-aged woman with Graves' hyperthyroidism that later progressed to Graves' ophthalmopathy. The sample was blood. CDR3 bases: TGTGCCAGCTCAGACAGGTCCACTGAAGCTTTCTTT. Translated, it gives CASSDRSTEAFF.